The source of this T cell receptor (beta chain) is a study of regulatory T cells in long-lasting Graves disease. For TCR beta, libraries came from iRepertoire HTBI primers and Arm-PCR of CDR3 regions. TCRdb used MiXCR to reprocess the multiplex PCR reads, holding one entry per CDR3 protein. Here the sample spans a few hundred thousand distinct CDR3 sequences, 10% to 15% being singletons. From germline, CDR1 is SGHTA and CDR2 FQGNSA. This CDR3 contains 13 residues. V lost 6 bases to trimming and J lost 11 bases, with 16 bases between them. This sample's time point: newly diagnosed GD, antithyroid drugs for less than 3 months. Following extraction of RNA from PBMCs, that RNA was used to make the TCR library. As a group, patients came from one endocrinology department in Xi'an, China. Nine milliliters of peripheral blood were drawn into EDTA tubes. This same sample was also taken into another study, of T cells in Graves' hyperthyroidism and ophthalmopathy.

This TCR came from a woman younger than 30 with Graves disease. V is TRBV7-2 and J is TRBJ1-4; no clear D gene. The specimen comprised peripheral blood mononuclear cells (PBMCs), sampled at new diagnosis, from a patient treated with antithyroid drugs. This CDR3 reads CASSFGRRGKLFF. CDR3 nucleotide sequence: TGTGCCAGCAGTTTCGGCAGGCGAGGGAAACTGTTTTTT.